This T cell receptor beta chain stems from a study of cytomegalovirus exposure and HLA in healthy donors. Study-level findings and limits: Indistinguishability led to the exclusion of some V segments, TRBV6-2 and TRBV6-3 included.

The CDR3 spans 14 residues. Per germline, CDR1 SGHNT and CDR2 YYREEE (reference sequence). V was clipped by 4 bases and J by 6 bases; unmatched bases: 8. 13 Jbeta primers and 60 Vbeta primers were used for the PCR. Data came from immunoSEQ multiplex PCR; TCRdb stores just in-frame clones and leaves some out. The repertoire holds some 120,000 clones, with nearly 80% as singletons. Points on this clone: Antigen: not known.

The chain has TRBV5-4 and TRBJ2-7; TRBD1 matches 9 bases. Sequencing was carried out using PBMCs. This receptor was taken from a woman aged 40 to 49 in good health and CMV-seronegative. The CDR3 bases are TGTGCCAGCAGCGCGGGACAGGGAGCGAGCGAGCAGTACTTC. Translation: CASSAGQGASEQYF.